The clone carrying this TCR beta chain has only a few counts. The time point is: pre-treatment sample, taken before nivolumab and TIL therapy. This sample was included in a study of TIL therapy for anti-PD-1-resistant metastatic lung cancer. Across the whole study: Most patients had lung adenocarcinoma.

The libraries were made with immunoSEQ v3. Method: immunoSEQ multiplex PCR; TCRdb's copy keeps in-frame clones and lacks some. This sample has some 60,000 clones, with 69% found just once. Germline-derived CDR1 and CDR2 are SNHLY and FYNNEI. The CDR3 consists of 13 residues. V lost 3 bases and J 5 bases, leaving 8 bases between the germline ends. This receptor was obtained from a person between 25 and 79 years old with non-small cell lung cancer. The rearrangement uses TRBV2 and TRBJ2-4, with D perhaps TRBD1 (6 bases). The sample here was blood, taken at baseline. The CDR3 nucleotides read TGTGCCAGCAGTGAGGACAGAGAAAACATTCAGTACTTC. Amino acids: CASSEDRENIQYF.